This T cell receptor beta chain originates from a study of monozygotic twins with inflammatory bowel disease. Germline V lookup: CDR1 LGHNA, CDR2 YNFKEQ. This CDR3 has 12 amino acids. After re-calling the 5' RACE reads, TCRdb lists one entry per CDR3 protein, DNA absent. The specimen's table records more than 120,000 distinct CDR3 sequences. General study results and limits: The analysis failed to separate different T cell subtypes. Possibly because of limited power, concordant and discordant twins showed no difference in repertoire similarity. There was no support for any single strong signal or clonotype associated with IBD.

A remark on this clonotype: Its antigen is unknown.

Sequenced input: blood. The receptor was isolated from a human donor with ulcerative colitis or Crohn's disease, or a healthy co-twin of an affected twin (not recorded which). The V call is TRBV4-2, the J call TRBJ2-2. This CDR3 is CASSQGIGELFF.